One T cell receptor beta chain is described in this entry. The sample is drawn from a study of cytomegalovirus exposure and HLA in healthy donors. Primers for the PCR totalled 60 Vbeta and 13 Jbeta. Using immunoSEQ multiplex PCR, the repertoire was profiled, and TCRdb retains in-frame clones only, with some absent. This sample has approximately 140,000 clones; 82% occur once, and the top ten carry around 2.5%. Germline lookup yields CDR1 LNHDA and CDR2 SQIVND (reference sequence). Trimming took 3 bases from V and 8 from J; bases not matched to a gene: 7. This CDR3 comprises 14 residues. The rearrangement joins TRBV19 to TRBJ1-2; 9 positions agree with TRBD1. This receptor was taken from a male donor in good health and CMV-seronegative. The sequenced sample consisted of PBMCs. CDR3 amino acids: CASSIPGTGKGYTF. CDR3 DNA: TGTGCCAGTAGTATCCCCGGGACAGGGAAGGGCTACACCTTC. Together with reference TRBV19 and TRBJ1-2, the CDR3 gives the full variable domain: DGGITQSPKYLFRKEGQNVTLSCEQNLNHDAMYWYRQDPGQGLRLIYYSQIVNDFQKGDIAEGYSVSREKKESFPLTVTSAQKNPTAFYLCASSIPGTGKGYTFGSGTRLTVV.